This T cell receptor beta chain comes out of a study of blood T cells in healthy people across ages. The CDR3 is made up of 15 amino acids. J was trimmed by 4 bases and V by 6 bases; bases with no gene match: 7. The germline V gene has CDR1 MNHEY and CDR2 SVGAGI. On this clonotype: Its antigen is unidentified.

Donors each provided 8 to 10 milliliters of peripheral blood. Study observations and caveats: Since the PBMCs were unsorted, naive and antigen-experienced cells could not be conclusively compared. The fall in TCR beta diversity per million T cells was roughly linear with age.

Primers used in a second PCR of roughly 6 to 12 cycles were a sample-barcoded 5' primer and a J-beta primer mix. MiXCR was run by TCRdb on the 5' RACE reads, yielding one entry per CDR3 protein. The sample lists around 1,000,000 distinct CDR3 sequences; approximately 26% were seen once. The same sample was also studied in work on T cells of mothers and their children. Per that study: The study found thymic selection shapes TCR recombination output similarly in related and unrelated pairs.

The sample consisted of blood. This chain uses TRBV6-5 with TRBJ2-5, with 11 bases aligning to TRBD1. The sequence was collected from a girl aged 2-10 years in good health. CDR3 amino acids: CASRRTGGSGETQYF. CDR3 nucleotides: TGTGCCAGCAGAAGGACAGGGGGCTCGGGAGAGACCCAGTACTTC.